This T cell receptor (beta chain) was sequenced for a study of blood T cells in healthy people across ages. The study, taken as a whole, reports: In older individuals, TCR beta diversity per million T cells was lower, falling roughly linearly with age. Total diversity from one million sequenced T cells was likely underestimated.

A J-beta primer mix and a sample-barcoded 5' primer were used in a second PCR of about 7 to 12 cycles. Each of the samples gave a minimum of 3 million paired-end reads that contained CDR3. In TCRdb, the 5' RACE reads were re-called with MiXCR into one record per CDR3 protein. Of around 1,500,000 distinct CDR3 sequences listed, roughly 27% are singletons. This clonotype was observed at least ten times. Antigen: not known. The amount of total RNA extracted per sample was at least 5 micrograms. V was clipped by 5 bases and J by 10 bases, with 24 bases between them. Germline lookup yields CDR1 DFQATT and CDR2 SNEGSKA (reference sequence). The CDR3 covers 15 residues.

Material: blood. V usage is TRBV20-1 and J usage is TRBJ2-1; tentatively, D is TRBD1 or TRBD2 (8 bases each). The origin of this receptor is a woman under 40 in good health. The CDR3 sequence is CSAPDQGAGGVEQFF. CDR3 sequence (DNA): TGCAGTGCTCCCGATCAGGGGGCGGGAGGAGTCGAGCAGTTCTTC.